Shown below are 5 T cell receptor beta chains from a single sample sequenced in a study of blood T cell repertoires in COVID-19. Profiled with immunoSEQ multiplex PCR; TCRdb holds only in-frame clones, not every one. The top ten hold around 5.9% of the sample, which has over 300,000 clones, about 90% seen once. Sequencing was done on a sample of PBMCs or T cells enriched from blood (not recorded which). These receptor sequences come from a woman younger than 45 who had recovered from COVID-19.

The chain recombines TRBV29-1 with TRBJ1-2, with a possible D match to TRBD1 (6 bases). The germline V gene has CDR1 SQVTM and CDR2 ANQGSEA. The CDR3 consists of 13 residues. V was shortened by 6 bases and J by 4 bases, with 15 bases between the two germline ends. CDR3 region: CSVPPDSSYGYTF. As DNA, the CDR3 is TGCAGCGTCCCACCGGACAGCAGCTATGGCTACACCTTC. The variable domain in full, with the rest retrieved from reference TRBV29-1 and TRBJ1-2, is SAVISQKPSRDICQRGTSLTIQCQVDSQVTMMFWYRQQPGQSLTLIATANQGSEATYESGFVIDKFPISRPNLTFSTLTVSNMSPEDSSIYLCSVPPDSSYGYTFGSGTRLTVV.

This clone was observed a single time. The V and J genes are TRBV5-1 and TRBJ1-2; D is ambiguous. Germline CDR1 and CDR2: SGHRS and YFSETQ. V lost 2 bases and J 6 bases, leaving 11 bases between the germline ends. CDR3 size: 13 residues. CDR3 sequence (DNA): TGCGCCAGCAGCTTTTATAGGAGACATGGCTACACCTTC. Translation gives CASSFYRRHGYTF.

The CDR3 protein is CASSPRGGTGNTIYF. DNA of the CDR3: TGTGCCAGCAGCCCCCGAGGGGGAACGGGAAACACCATATATTTT. The J gene is TRBJ1-3, the V gene TRBV7-3; the D gene is possibly TRBD1 (6 bases). The CDR3 contains 15 residues. Germline values: CDR1 SGHTA, CDR2 FQGTGA. Trimming shortened V by 5 bases and J by 4 bases, and 15 bases separated the two germline ends.

This clone appeared a single time. CDR3 sequence: CSASIGSSYEQYF. The CDR3 DNA sequence: TGCAGTGCTAGTATAGGGAGCTCCTACGAGCAGTACTTC. V is TRBV20-1 and J is TRBJ2-7; tentatively, D is TRBD2 (5 bases). Germline V gives CDR1 DFQATT, CDR2 SNEGSKA (reference sequence). V dropped 3 bases and J dropped 0 bases, with 9 bases sitting between them. This CDR3 has 13 amino acids.

The chain links TRBV2 to TRBJ1-4, with a weak D call TRBD1 (6 bases). The V gene lost 1 base and the J gene lost 8 bases, with 17 bases spanning the gap. Germline values: CDR1 SNHLY, CDR2 FYNNEI. This CDR3 has 16 residues. Here the CDR3 reads CASSEEKGGRLEKLFF. DNA of the CDR3: TGTGCCAGCAGTGAAGAAAAGGGGGGGCGCTTGGAAAAACTGTTTTTT.